Described below is a single T cell receptor beta chain sequence and its context. This record comes from a study of blood T cell repertoires in COVID-19. Study-wide background: Spain, Italy and the United States supplied samples that represented acute and convalescent COVID-19.

The V gene's germline CDR1 is SNHLY and CDR2 FYNNEI. Trimming took 6 bases from V and 1 from J, leaving 12 bases between them. The CDR3 loop spans 15 amino acids. Some clones are missing from TCRdb's copy, which holds only in-frame ones; the method was immunoSEQ multiplex PCR. Among 400,000 or so clones listed, around 90% were seen once. The receptor comes from a human donor in a cohort sampled during active COVID-19. The source material was peripheral blood. The V call is TRBV2, the J call TRBJ2-2; maybe TRBD1 (5 bases). The CDR3 sequence: CASSRIRENTGELFF. CDR3 sequence (DNA): TGTGCCAGCAGCCGAATCAGGGAGAACACCGGGGAGCTGTTTTTT.